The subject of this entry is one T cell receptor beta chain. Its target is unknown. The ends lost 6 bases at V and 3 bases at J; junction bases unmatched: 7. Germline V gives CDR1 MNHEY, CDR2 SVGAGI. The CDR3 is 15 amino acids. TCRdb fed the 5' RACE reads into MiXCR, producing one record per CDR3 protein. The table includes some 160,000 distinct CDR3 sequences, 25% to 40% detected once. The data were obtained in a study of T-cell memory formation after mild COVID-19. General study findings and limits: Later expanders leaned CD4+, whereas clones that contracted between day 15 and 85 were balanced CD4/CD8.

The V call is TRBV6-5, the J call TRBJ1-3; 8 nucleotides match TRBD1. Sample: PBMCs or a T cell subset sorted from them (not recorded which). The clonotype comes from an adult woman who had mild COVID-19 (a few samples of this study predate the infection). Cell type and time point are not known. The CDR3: CASRRDRSLGNTIYF. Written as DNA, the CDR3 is TGTGCCAGCAGGAGGGACAGGAGCCTTGGAAACACCATATATTTT.